This T cell receptor beta chain was documented in a study of T cells after yellow fever vaccination. Whole-study results and caveats: In post-booster samples, most primary-vaccination clones reappeared (about 95% CD4, roughly 88% CD8).

V dropped 5 bases and J dropped 5; count of bases not matched to a gene: 7. CDR1 and CDR2 from the germline V gene are MDHEN and SYDVKM. This CDR3 is 14 amino acids long. Making TCR cDNA involved 5'RACE template switching, which added UMIs and a universal primer site. One entry per CDR3 protein, called by TCRdb with MiXCR from the 5' RACE reads. The repertoire consists of roughly 330,000 distinct CDR3 sequences, with 6.8% occurring once and the leading ten covering over 15%. This clonotype was observed at least ten times. Its cognate antigen is unknown. The receptor comes from a man aged 18-30 years who received the YFV17D yellow fever vaccine. The sample was PBMCs, taken approximately 40 days after the first yellow fever vaccination. The chain employs TRBV28 and TRBJ1-2, with 8 bases fitting TRBD1. The CDR3 DNA follows: TGTGCCAGCAGTATGGGACAGGAGCCTTATGGCTACACCTTC. Translation: CASSMGQEPYGYTF.